Listed below are T cell receptor beta chains from one sample, sequenced in a study of lymphopenia after photon versus proton radiotherapy. The protocol was immunoSEQ multiplex PCR, while the TCRdb copy is restricted to in-frame clones and leaves out a portion. The sample consists of approximately 150,000 clones, approximately 86% of them appearing once. Specimen: peripheral blood, collected from a patient treated with photon-based radiotherapy. The receptors were gathered from a man aged 50-59 years with gastric cancer. Both conserved end residues are trimmed from each CDR3. A D gene is named only where the DNA matches it firmly.

>TRBV30|TRBJ1-1|TRBD1
AWSFRGRRGTEAF
>TRBV6-6|TRBJ2-1|TRBD2
ASSLPSGRTNNEQF
>TRBV6-5|TRBJ2-3|.
ASSYQGGRTDTQY
>TRBV10-3|TRBJ1-1|.
AISEVSNTEAF
>TRBV20-1|TRBJ2-7|.
SASVGGPQY
>TRBV27|TRBJ2-7|.
ASSLGRLGGTEQY
>TRBV19|TRBJ1-4|.
ASSIKTGTNEKLF
>TRBV2|TRBJ2-7|TRBD2
ASSAGTSGSHEQY
>TRBV6-1|TRBJ2-1|TRBD2
ASSEEATSRFSYNEQF
>TRBV27|TRBJ2-7|.
ASSVSGSSYEQY
>TRBV18|TRBJ2-7|.
ASSPETGRTYEQY
>TRBV7-9|TRBJ2-3|.
ASSLVSVGVTDTQY
>TRBV7-2|TRBJ2-1|TRBD2
ASSTASGKNAEQF
>TRBV7-3|TRBJ2-3|.
ASSVGSTDTQY
>TRBV6-5|TRBJ1-5|TRBD1
ASSSDRGNQPQH
>TRBV30|TRBJ1-1|.
AWSGRVGDTEAF
>TRBV4-1|TRBJ2-7|.
ASSQERHQMGEQY
>TRBV5-8|TRBJ1-1|.
ASSLRTMNTEAF
>TRBV14|TRBJ2-7|TRBD2
ASSQEGLAGGHYEQY
>TRBV7-8|TRBJ2-1|TRBD2
ASSPHGGGRLYNEQF
>TRBV9|TRBJ2-1|TRBD1
ASSGSWDRGQF
>TRBV5-1|TRBJ2-7|TRBD1
ASSPLTGGSYEQY
>TRBV6-4|TRBJ1-5|.
ASSEGGKQPQH
>TRBV28|TRBJ1-3|.
ASSFPGFDSGNTIY
>TRBV9|TRBJ2-7|.
ASSADPAFGEQY
>TRBV11-1|TRBJ2-1|TRBD1
ASSLRGTGRNEQF